Below are 27 T cell receptor beta chains sequenced from a single sample in a study of T cell responses to AZD1222 COVID-19 vaccine. Sequencing was performed with immunoSEQ multiplex PCR; in TCRdb, only in-frame clones are kept and a portion is missing. This sample has roughly 140,000 clones, with about 93% found just once. This material consisted of peripheral blood, taken on day 0 of AZD1222 vaccination. Every receptor here comes from an adult in good health.

The rearrangement joins TRBV24-1 to TRBJ1-6; the match to TRBD1 covers 7 bases. The CDR3 is made up of 17 amino acids. V lost 0 bases, J lost 5 bases, and 6 bases stayed unmatched. Germline CDR1 reads KGHDR; CDR2 reads SFDVKD. The CDR3 here is CATSDLPAQGNNSPLHF. CDR3 coding DNA: TGTGCCACCAGTGATTTGCCGGCACAGGGGAATAATTCACCCCTCCACTTT.

This chain links TRBV2 with TRBJ1-2; TRBD1 matches 11 bases. The CDR3 runs to 14 residues. The J segment lost 2 bases and the V segment lost 6 bases, leaving 2 bases of the junction unmatched. CDR1 SNHLY and CDR2 FYNNEI come from the germline V gene. The CDR3 is CASRGQGVNYGYTF. The CDR3 DNA follows: TGTGCCAGCAGGGGACAGGGGGTAAACTATGGCTACACCTTC.

The chain is built from TRBV19 and TRBJ1-3; the D gene is possibly TRBD1 (5 bases). Germline loops: CDR1 LNHDA, CDR2 SQIVND (reference sequence). The CDR3 runs 15 residues. Trimming cost V 3 bases and J 1 base, with 10 bases left between them. The CDR3 loop is CASSMGPSSGNTIYF. DNA of the CDR3: TGTGCCAGTAGTATGGGGCCGTCATCTGGAAACACCATATATTTT.

The gene calls are TRBV10-2 and TRBJ1-5, with D tentatively TRBD1 (6 bases). Trimming left V 4 bases short and J 4 bases short, with 14 bases between. Germline values: CDR1 WSHSY, CDR2 SAAADI. The CDR3 is made up of 15 amino acids. For the CDR3, the DNA is TGCGCCAGCAGTGCGGGCCAGGGGCCGAATCAGCCCCAGCATTTT. Translation: CASSAGQGPNQPQHF.

The chain links TRBV4-2 to TRBJ1-4; D is ambiguous. The CDR3 runs to 16 residues. Germline V lookup: CDR1 LGHNA, CDR2 YNFKEQ. V was shortened by 4 bases and J by 10 bases, with 22 bases between the two germline ends. The CDR3 loop reads CASSLATGSEERKLFF. In DNA, the CDR3 is TGTGCCAGCAGCCTCGCTACCGGGTCCGAGGAGAGAAAACTGTTTTTT.

The chain has TRBV7-9 and TRBJ2-3; TRBD2 matches at 9 bases. CDR1 SEHNR and CDR2 FQNEAQ come from the germline V gene (reference sequence). V was pared by 4 bases and J by 1 base, with 15 bases of the junction left unmatched. The CDR3 extends over 19 amino acids. The CDR3 DNA reads as TGTGCCAGCAGCTCCATGCAAGAAAGTAGCGGGAGAGGCACAGATACGCAGTATTTT. It specifies CASSSMQESSGRGTDTQYF.

The chain carries TRBV21-1 and TRBJ1-4; TRBD1 is the table's D call, not checked against the DNA. TRBV21-1 is noted as a pseudogene. The CDR3 is made up of 16 amino acids. The CDR3 nucleotides read TGTGCCAGCAGCAAAGTAGCCGACAGGGTTAATGAAAAACTGTTTTTT. Its translation is CASSKVADRVNEKLFF.

The chain uses TRBV9 and TRBJ1-2, with D uncertain. The CDR3 loop spans 15 amino acids. Deletions cut 6 bases from V and 4 bases from J, with 19 bases between. Germline V gene sequence: CDR1 SGDLS, CDR2 YYNGEE. In DNA, the CDR3 is TGTGCCAGCACTAAATCAGACGGGAATAGCTATGGCTACACCTTC. Translated: CASTKSDGNSYGYTF.

This chain links TRBV4-2 with TRBJ2-3, with TRBD1 identical over 11 bases. The CDR3 length is 20 residues. Germline V CDR1 and CDR2: LGHNA, YNFKEQ. Germline trimming cut 4 bases from V and 0 bases from J; bases unmatched to any gene: 15. The CDR3 nucleotides are TGTGCCAGCAGCCCAAAAGGACAGGGGGCGTTTCTATCTAGCACAGATACGCAGTATTTT. It is translated as CASSPKGQGAFLSSTDTQYF.

The V gene is TRBV3-1 (or the pseudogene TRBV3-2), the J gene TRBJ2-3; 8 nucleotides match TRBD2. With V trimmed by 0 bases and J by 0 bases, 11 bases remained unmatched. CDR3 length: 19 residues. Germline lookup yields CDR1 LGHDT and CDR2 YNNKEL (reference sequence). The CDR3 protein is CASSQEHVAGGVSTDTQYF. Written as DNA, the CDR3 is TGTGCCAGCAGCCAAGAGCACGTGGCGGGAGGCGTTAGCACAGATACGCAGTATTTT.

The chain joins TRBV5-6 to TRBJ1-2; 7 bases match TRBD1. The ends lost 4 bases at V and 0 bases at J; junction bases unmatched: 9. CDR3 length: 16 amino acids. Germline V gives CDR1 SGHDT, CDR2 YYEEEE. The CDR3 loop reads CASSVYPGGPNYGYTF. The DNA for the CDR3 is TGTGCCAGCAGCGTTTACCCAGGGGGGCCTAACTATGGCTACACCTTC.

The J gene is TRBJ2-1, the V gene TRBV2; D gene unclear. CDR3 length equals 13 residues. The ends were cut back, 2 bases at V and 0 bases at J, with 2 bases in the middle. CDR1 and CDR2 from the germline V gene are SNHLY and FYNNEI. CDR3: CASSELSYNEQFF. As DNA, the CDR3 is TGTGCCAGCAGTGAACTCTCCTACAATGAGCAGTTCTTC.

The V and J genes are TRBV6-4 and TRBJ2-1; TRBD1 or TRBD2 may be the D gene (5 bases each). CDR1 is MRHNA and CDR2 is SNTAGT in the germline V gene. V shed 6 bases and J shed 8 bases, with 14 bases lying between them. The CDR3 length is 13 residues. The CDR3 bases are TGTGCCAGCAGCGAGGGGTTCGAGGATGAGCAGTTCTTC. Translation: CASSEGFEDEQFF.

The chain links TRBV10-2 to TRBJ2-7; D gene unclear. CDR1 WSHSY and CDR2 SAAADI come from the germline V gene. V was trimmed by 3 bases and J by 4 bases, leaving 13 bases between them. This CDR3 is 14 amino acids long. The CDR3 nucleotides read TGCGCCAGCAGTGAAACTAAACTATTGTACGAGCAGTACGTC. Protein product: CASSETKLLYEQYV.

This chain uses TRBV28 with TRBJ1-4; D ambiguous. V was cut by 8 bases and J by 4 bases, with 17 bases left in between. The length of the CDR3 is 15 residues. The V gene's germline CDR1 is MDHEN and CDR2 SYDVKM. CDR3 nucleotide sequence: TGTGCCAGCTCCATGAGGCCAGCAGTTAATGAAAAACTGTTTTTT. Protein: CASSMRPAVNEKLFF.

The rearrangement links TRBV5-1 to TRBJ1-2; maybe TRBD1 (5 bases). The CDR3 contains 13 residues. V shed 2 bases and J shed 4 bases, with 9 bases lying between them. Looked up from germline, CDR1 is SGHRS and CDR2 is YFSETQ. CDR3 DNA sequence: TGCGCCAGCAGCTTAGGGGTGATCTATGGCTACACCTTC. Its translation: CASSLGVIYGYTF.

The rearrangement joins TRBV7-9 to TRBJ1-6; D is ambiguous. The CDR3 consists of 16 residues. Germline-derived CDR1 and CDR2 are SEHNR and FQNEAQ (reference sequence). V lost 0 bases to trimming and J lost 10 bases, with 16 bases between them. CDR3 DNA sequence: TGTGCCAGCAGCTTAGCAGACTCCCCCCGAGCCTCACCCCTCCACTTT. Protein: CASSLADSPRASPLHF.

V is TRBV6-5 and J is TRBJ1-3; D is unresolved. The CDR3 consists of 14 residues. Between the trimmed V and J ends, which lost 6 bases and 2 bases, there was a span of 11 bases. CDR1 is MNHEY, CDR2 SVGAGI, per germline. Written as DNA, the CDR3 is TGTGCCAGCAGGCTCGCAGGCCCTGGAAACACCATATATTTT. Protein sequence: CASRLAGPGNTIYF.

This clone was picked up many times. The rearrangement links TRBV6-2 or TRBV6-3 to TRBJ1-5, with D perhaps TRBD1 (6 bases). V was cut by 2 bases and J by 5 bases, with 13 bases left in between. CDR1 MNHEY and CDR2 SVGEGT come from the germline V gene. CDR3 size: 15 residues. The CDR3 region has the DNA TGTGCCAGCAGTTACAGTAGCGAGGGGGATCAGCCCCAGCATTTT. Residues: CASSYSSEGDQPQHF.

This chain links TRBV6-5 with TRBJ2-1, with D possibly matching TRBD2 (5 bases). Deletions cut 2 bases from V and 5 bases from J, with 13 bases between. The CDR3 extends over 15 amino acids. Germline CDR1 and CDR2: MNHEY and SVGAGI. The CDR3 bases are TGTGCCAGCAGTTACACGAAGAGGGAGAACAATGAGCAGTTCTTC. Translated: CASSYTKRENNEQFF.

The rearrangement uses TRBV5-6 and TRBJ2-1; 9 nucleotides agree with TRBD1. The V segment lost 4 bases and the J segment 10 bases; nucleotides outside the gene matches: 3. CDR3 length equals 12 residues. Germline V gives CDR1 SGHDT, CDR2 YYEEEE. CDR3 region: CASSRTGVEQFF. CDR3 nucleotide sequence: TGTGCCAGCAGCCGGACAGGGGTAGAGCAGTTCTTC.

The gene calls are TRBV10-2 and TRBJ2-2, with D perhaps matching TRBD1 or TRBD2 (6 bases each). The V gene lost 3 bases and the J gene lost 7 bases, with 15 bases spanning the gap. The CDR3 covers 15 residues. Germline loops: CDR1 WSHSY, CDR2 SAAADI. The CDR3 here is CASSEGGSGGGELFF. In DNA, the CDR3 is TGCGCCAGCAGTGAAGGGGGTAGCGGCGGCGGGGAGCTGTTTTTT.

The chain links TRBV7-9 to TRBJ2-4; 7 bases fit TRBD2. The CDR3 is made up of 16 amino acids. Per germline, CDR1 SEHNR and CDR2 FQNEAQ (reference sequence). The V and J ends lost 5 bases and 0 bases, in that order; junction bases with no gene match: 7. CDR3 sequence: CASSLGAGLAKNIQYF. The CDR3 nucleotides read TGTGCCAGCAGCCTGGGAGCGGGATTAGCCAAAAACATTCAGTACTTC.

The chain uses TRBV20-1 and TRBJ1-2, with unresolved D. The V gene lost 3 bases and the J gene lost 1 base, with 6 bases spanning the gap. This CDR3 is 12 amino acids long. From germline, CDR1 is DFQATT and CDR2 SNEGSKA (reference sequence). CDR3 sequence reads: CSASLLNYGYTF. The CDR3 DNA reads TGCAGTGCTAGTCTCCTTAACTATGGCTACACCTTC.

The rearrangement joins TRBV4-2 to TRBJ1-4; 7 bases fit TRBD1. V was clipped by 1 base and J by 5 bases; unmatched bases: 13. CDR1 and CDR2 from the germline V gene are LGHNA and YNFKEQ. The CDR3 has 18 residues. The CDR3 spells CASSQVGGQMPPNEKLFF. The CDR3 region has the DNA TGTGCCAGCAGCCAAGTAGGGGGACAGATGCCACCGAATGAAAAACTGTTTTTT.

This chain joins TRBV18 and TRBJ1-5; 8 nucleotides line up with TRBD1. Germline-derived CDR1 and CDR2 are KGHSH and LQKENI. The length of the CDR3 is 15 residues. V was pared by 4 bases and J by 0 bases, with 2 bases of the junction left unmatched. CDR3 region: CASSRGQGSNQPQHF. As DNA, the CDR3 is TGTGCCAGCTCACGTGGACAGGGTAGCAATCAGCCCCAGCATTTT.

This chain links TRBV6-6 with TRBJ2-5, with D possibly being TRBD1 or TRBD2 (5 bases each). The CDR3 length is 18 residues. V was clipped by 5 bases and J by 5 bases, with 27 bases between them. The germline V gene has CDR1 MNHNY and CDR2 SVGAGI (reference sequence). In DNA form, the CDR3 reads TGTGCCAGCAGTCAGCCATACTCCGGGGCCCGACGTAGGGAGACCCAGTACTTC. It codes for CASSQPYSGARRRETQYF.